Each of the 9 T cell receptor beta chains below was sequenced from the same sample in a study of CD8 T cells in Susac syndrome (dated by TCRdb to the late 2010s). Receptor libraries were prepared by the immunoSEQ multiplex PCR assay. RNA was extracted using the RNeasy kit, and about 0.5 to 1 ug of the RNA was reverse transcribed with random hexamers. TCRdb handled the public reads itself, with Q25 trimming in fastp and clone calling in MiXCR, and kept productive beta chains. Under each unique CDR3 protein, matching rows form one entry showing the most common genes and DNA. The sample table records about 210,000 distinct CDR3 sequences; 95% of these occur just once. Less than 0.095% of the sample is taken by the ten largest. Material for sequencing was CD4+ T cells from PBMCs. The receptors were gathered from a human donor with multiple sclerosis.

CDR3 sequence: CSARDHGRGYEQYF. For the CDR3, the DNA is TGCAGTGCTAGAGATCACGGCAGGGGGTACGAGCAGTACTTC. The chain has TRBV20-1 and TRBJ2-7, with 7 bases matching TRBD1. This CDR3 is 14 amino acids long. Trimming removed 0 bases from V and 4 bases from J; junction bases left unmatched: 6. CDR1 is DFQATT, CDR2 SNEGSKA, per germline (reference sequence).

The chain joins TRBV3-1 to TRBJ2-7, with 7 bases that match TRBD1. V lost 0 bases to trimming and J lost 6 bases; unmatched junction nucleotides: 11. Germline CDR1 reads LGHDT; CDR2 reads YNNKEL (reference sequence). The CDR3 is 16 amino acids. CDR3 in amino acids: CASSQDSGPGGREQYF. CDR3 nucleotides: TGTGCCAGCAGCCAAGACTCGGGACCAGGGGGTCGCGAGCAGTACTTC.

The chain recombines TRBV9 with TRBJ2-2; D gene ambiguous. The CDR3 has 15 residues. V lost 2 bases and J 4 bases, leaving 12 bases between the germline ends. Germline CDR1 is SGDLS and CDR2 is YYNGEE. The CDR3 region is CASSVDRWGTGELFF. Here the CDR3 DNA reads TGTGCCAGCAGCGTGGACCGTTGGGGCACCGGGGAGCTGTTTTTT.

J is TRBJ2-1 and V is TRBV12-1. TRBV12-1 is annotated as a pseudogene. The CDR3 has 11 residues. The CDR3 reads CASSPSDEQFF. The DNA for the CDR3 is TGTGCCAGCAGCCCCTCCGATGAGCAGTTCTTC.

The rearrangement uses TRBV4-1 and TRBJ2-5; perhaps TRBD2 as D (6 bases). The CDR3 sequence is 15 residues long. V was pared by 1 base and J by 1 base, with 10 bases between. CDR1 and CDR2 (germline): MGHRA, YSYEKL. The CDR3 region is CASSQVRGLQETQYF. DNA for the CDR3: TGCGCCAGCAGCCAAGTTAGGGGACTCCAAGAGACCCAGTACTTC.

V gene TRBV2 combines with J gene TRBJ2-7, with D perhaps TRBD2 (5 bases). Germline assignment: CDR1 SNHLY and CDR2 FYNNEI. The CDR3 runs 15 residues. Trimming took 7 bases from V and 0 from J, leaving 16 bases between them. The CDR3 DNA reads as TGTGCCAGCAAGCCCCGGGGAACTCACTCCTACGAGCAGTACTTC. This translates into CASKPRGTHSYEQYF.

The V call is TRBV3-1, the J call TRBJ1-1; D remains unclear. V lost 6 bases to trimming and J lost 1 base, with 9 bases between them. The CDR3 has 13 amino acids. In germline, CDR1 is LGHDT, CDR2 YNNKEL (reference sequence). CDR3 protein: CASRGQSNTEAFF. The CDR3 DNA reads as TGTGCCAGCAGGGGCCAGTCGAACACTGAAGCTTTCTTT.

The chain couples TRBV20-1 to TRBJ2-1; 11 bases align to TRBD2. CDR3 length: 16 amino acids. CDR1 and CDR2 from the germline V gene are DFQATT and SNEGSKA (reference sequence). J was trimmed by 9 bases and V by 0 bases; bases with no gene match: 10. CDR3 sequence (DNA): TGCAGTGCTAGAGACCCCCAACTAGCGGGGGTTATTGAGCAGTTCTTC. Residues: CSARDPQLAGVIEQFF.

This rearrangement joins TRBV2 to TRBJ2-3; 11 bases align to TRBD2. The CDR3 is 16 residues long. Germline V lookup: CDR1 SNHLY, CDR2 FYNNEI. Losses at the gene ends were 6 bases for V and 1 base for J; bases not matched to a gene: 6. CDR3 bases: TGTGCCAGCAGGATCACTAGCGGGAGTGGCACAGATACGCAGTATTTT. Amino acid sequence: CASRITSGSGTDTQYF. The variable domain in full, with the rest retrieved from reference TRBV2 and TRBJ2-3, is EPEVTQTPSHQVTQMGQEVILRCVPISNHLYFYWYRQILGQKVEFLVSFYNNEISEKSEIFDDQFSVERPDGSNFTLKIRSTKLEDSAMYFCASRITSGSGTDTQYFGPGTRLTVL.